At least ten counts were recorded for the clone carrying this TCR beta chain. Its target is not known. The data were obtained in a study of T cells in Graves' hyperthyroidism and ophthalmopathy. Across the study: It was at initial diagnosis, before any treatment, that peripheral blood was collected.

Whole-study results and caveats: Blood also contained most expanded thyroid clonotypes above 0.001.

V lost 7 bases to trimming and J lost 6 bases, with 12 bases between them. The CDR3 contains 11 residues. Germline CDR1 reads GTSNPN; CDR2 reads SVGIG (reference sequence). Authors of the study amplified TCR beta CDR3 regions from RNA transcripts. Researchers ran a first-round RT-PCR on the TCR CDR3 using the HTBI primer set. MiXCR was run by TCRdb on the multiplex PCR reads, yielding one entry per CDR3 protein. The data hold about 360,000 distinct CDR3 sequences, with roughly an eighth observed a single time. Graves' hyperthyroidism qualified as stable when ophthalmopathy did not progress within 18 months.

The genes are TRBV30 and TRBJ1-2; a possible D gene is TRBD1 (6 bases). The receptor's source is a woman aged 18-35 years with Graves' hyperthyroidism. Sequenced input: blood. The chain's CDR3 is CASTGLDGYTF. Written as DNA, the CDR3 is TGTGCCTCAACAGGGCTCGATGGCTACACCTTC.